The entry that follows covers one T cell receptor beta chain sequence. The sample comes from a study of control samples from healthy donors and cancer patients. Data came from immunoSEQ multiplex PCR; TCRdb stores just in-frame clones and leaves some out. The sample carries 150,000 to 200,000 clones, roughly 88% recorded once. V shed 3 bases, J shed 5 bases, and the junction held 3 bases outside the gene matches. Germline V gene lookup returns CDR1 GTSNPN and CDR2 SVGIG (reference sequence). The CDR3 is 13 residues long. This sequence originates from a young man in good health. The sequenced sample was blood. The V gene is TRBV30, the J gene TRBJ2-7, with 11 bases identical to TRBD1. CDR3 in DNA: TGTGCCTGGAGACGGGACAGGGGGGACGAGCAGTACTTC. It translates to CAWRRDRGDEQYF.